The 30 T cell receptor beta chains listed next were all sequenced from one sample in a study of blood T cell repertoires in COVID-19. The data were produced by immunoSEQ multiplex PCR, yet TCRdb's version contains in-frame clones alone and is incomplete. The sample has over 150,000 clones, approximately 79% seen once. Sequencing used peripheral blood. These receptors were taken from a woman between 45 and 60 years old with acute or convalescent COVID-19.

This CDR3 reads CASSQEFRGNSPLHF. In DNA form, the CDR3 reads TGCGCCAGCAGCCAAGAATTTAGGGGGAATTCACCCCTCCACTTT. The rearrangement links TRBV4-3 to TRBJ1-6; D possibly corresponds to TRBD1 (6 bases). The ends were cut back, 0 bases at V and 7 bases at J, with 10 bases in the middle. In germline, CDR1 is LGHNA, CDR2 YSLEER. The CDR3 has 15 amino acids.

CDR3: CATGAVRPPYEQYF. CDR3 nucleotide sequence: TGTGCCACCGGGGCCGTGCGGCCCCCCTACGAGCAGTACTTC. The chain carries TRBV24-1 and TRBJ2-7, with D maybe TRBD1 (5 bases). Germline loops: CDR1 KGHDR, CDR2 SFDVKD. This CDR3 is built from 14 residues. V was pared by 9 bases and J by 2 bases, with 16 bases between.

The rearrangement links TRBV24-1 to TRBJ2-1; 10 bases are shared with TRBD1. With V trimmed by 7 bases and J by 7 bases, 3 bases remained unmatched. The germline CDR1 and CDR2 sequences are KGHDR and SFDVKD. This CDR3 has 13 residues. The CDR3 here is CATRGQGGNEQFF. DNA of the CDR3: TGTGCCACCAGAGGACAGGGGGGGAATGAGCAGTTCTTC.

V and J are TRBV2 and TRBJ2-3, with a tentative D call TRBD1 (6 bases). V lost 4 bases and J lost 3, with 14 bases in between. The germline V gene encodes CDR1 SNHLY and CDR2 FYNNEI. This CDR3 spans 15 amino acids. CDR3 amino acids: CASSATGQRTDTQYF. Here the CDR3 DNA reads TGTGCCAGCAGTGCCACGGGACAAAGGACAGATACGCAGTATTTT.

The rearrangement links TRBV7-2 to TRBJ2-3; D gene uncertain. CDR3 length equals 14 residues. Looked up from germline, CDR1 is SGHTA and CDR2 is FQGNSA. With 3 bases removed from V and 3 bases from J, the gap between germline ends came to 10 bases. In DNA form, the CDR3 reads TGTGCCAGCAGCTTGAGGCGGCGGACAGATACGCAGTATTTT. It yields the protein CASSLRRRTDTQYF.

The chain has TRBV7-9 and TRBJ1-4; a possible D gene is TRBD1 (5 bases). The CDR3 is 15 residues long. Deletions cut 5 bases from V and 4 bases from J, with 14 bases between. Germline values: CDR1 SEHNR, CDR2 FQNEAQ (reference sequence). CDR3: CASSLEGLINEKLFF. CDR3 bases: TGTGCCAGCAGCCTGGAGGGGCTCATTAATGAAAAACTGTTTTTT. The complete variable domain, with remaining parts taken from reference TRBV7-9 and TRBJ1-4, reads DTGVSQNPRHKITKRGQNVTFRCDPISEHNRLYWYRQTLGQGPEFLTYFQNEAQLEKSRLLSDRFSAERPKGSFSTLEIQRTEQGDSAMYLCASSLEGLINEKLFFGSGTQLSVL.

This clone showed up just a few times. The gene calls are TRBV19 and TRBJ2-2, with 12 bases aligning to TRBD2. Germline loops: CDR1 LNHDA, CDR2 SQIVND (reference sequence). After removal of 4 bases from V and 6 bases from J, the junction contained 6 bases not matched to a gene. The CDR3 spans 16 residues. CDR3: CASSKTSGSRSGELFF. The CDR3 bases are TGTGCCAGTAGTAAGACTAGCGGGAGTAGGTCCGGGGAGCTGTTTTTT.

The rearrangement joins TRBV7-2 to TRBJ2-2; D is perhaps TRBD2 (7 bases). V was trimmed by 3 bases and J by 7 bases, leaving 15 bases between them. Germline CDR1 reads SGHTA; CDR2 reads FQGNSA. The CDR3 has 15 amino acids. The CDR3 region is CASSFGGRPGGELFF. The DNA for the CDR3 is TGTGCCAGCAGCTTCGGGGGGCGCCCCGGCGGGGAGCTGTTTTTT.

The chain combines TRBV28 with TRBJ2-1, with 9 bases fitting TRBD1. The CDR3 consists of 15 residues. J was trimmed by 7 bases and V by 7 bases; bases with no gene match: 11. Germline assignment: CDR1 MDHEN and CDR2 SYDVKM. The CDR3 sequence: CASTPGDREANEQFF. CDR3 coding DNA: TGTGCCAGCACCCCAGGGGACAGGGAGGCGAATGAGCAGTTCTTC.

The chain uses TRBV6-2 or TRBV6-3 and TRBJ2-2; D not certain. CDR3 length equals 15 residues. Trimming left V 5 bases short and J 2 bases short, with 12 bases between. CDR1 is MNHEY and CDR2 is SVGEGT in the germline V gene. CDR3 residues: CASSNLWANTGELFF. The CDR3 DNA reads TGTGCCAGCAGTAATCTTTGGGCTAACACCGGGGAGCTGTTTTTT.

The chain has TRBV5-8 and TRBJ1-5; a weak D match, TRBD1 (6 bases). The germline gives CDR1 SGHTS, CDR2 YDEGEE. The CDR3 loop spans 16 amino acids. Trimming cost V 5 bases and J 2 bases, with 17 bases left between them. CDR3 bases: TGTGCCAGCAGGCCCATGGGGGCGGTCGGCAATCAGCCCCAGCATTTT. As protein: CASRPMGAVGNQPQHF.

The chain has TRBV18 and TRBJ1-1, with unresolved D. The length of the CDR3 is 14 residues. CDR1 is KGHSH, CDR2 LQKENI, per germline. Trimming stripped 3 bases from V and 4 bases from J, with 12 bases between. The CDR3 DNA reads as TGTGCCAGCTCACCTGACATCGGAGGCACTGAAGCTTTCTTT. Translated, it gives CASSPDIGGTEAFF.

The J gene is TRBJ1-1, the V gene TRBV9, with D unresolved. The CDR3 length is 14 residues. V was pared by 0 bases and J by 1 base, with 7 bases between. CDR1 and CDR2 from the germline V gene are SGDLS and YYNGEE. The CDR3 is CASSVDAGNTEAFF. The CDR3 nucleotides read TGTGCCAGCAGCGTAGACGCCGGGAACACTGAAGCTTTCTTT.

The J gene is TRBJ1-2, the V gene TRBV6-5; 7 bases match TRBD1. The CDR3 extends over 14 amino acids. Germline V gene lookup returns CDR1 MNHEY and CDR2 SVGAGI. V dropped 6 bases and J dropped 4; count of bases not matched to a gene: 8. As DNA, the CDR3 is TGTGCCAGCAGATATACAGGGGTATCCTATGGCTACACCTTC. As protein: CASRYTGVSYGYTF.

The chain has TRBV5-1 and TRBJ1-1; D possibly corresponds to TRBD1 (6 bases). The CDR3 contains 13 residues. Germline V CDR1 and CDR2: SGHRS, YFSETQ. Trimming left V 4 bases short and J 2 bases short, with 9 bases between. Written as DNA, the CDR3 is TGCGCCAGCAGCCGGGACACCAACACTGAAGCTTTCTTT. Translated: CASSRDTNTEAFF.

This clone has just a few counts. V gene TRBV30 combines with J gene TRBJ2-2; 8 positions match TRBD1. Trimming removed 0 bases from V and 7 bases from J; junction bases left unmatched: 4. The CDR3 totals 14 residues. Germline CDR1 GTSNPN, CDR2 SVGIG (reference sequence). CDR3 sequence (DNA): TGTGCCTGGAGTGTAGAACAGGGGGGCGGGGAGCTGTTTTTT. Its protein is CAWSVEQGGGELFF.

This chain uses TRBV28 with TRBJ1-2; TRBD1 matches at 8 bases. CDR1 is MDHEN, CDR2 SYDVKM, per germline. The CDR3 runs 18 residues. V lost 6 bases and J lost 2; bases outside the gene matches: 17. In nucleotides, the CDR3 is TGTGCCAGCAGGCCCCGGAGGACAGGGACTACCATCAACTATGGCTACACCTTC. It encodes CASRPRRTGTTINYGYTF.

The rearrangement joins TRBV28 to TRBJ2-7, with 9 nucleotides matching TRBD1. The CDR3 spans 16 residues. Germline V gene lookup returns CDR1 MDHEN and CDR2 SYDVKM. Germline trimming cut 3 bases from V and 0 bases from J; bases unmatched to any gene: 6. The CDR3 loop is CASSFSGTGPSYEQYF. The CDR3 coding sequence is TGTGCCAGCAGTTTTTCAGGGACAGGGCCCTCCTACGAGCAGTACTTC.

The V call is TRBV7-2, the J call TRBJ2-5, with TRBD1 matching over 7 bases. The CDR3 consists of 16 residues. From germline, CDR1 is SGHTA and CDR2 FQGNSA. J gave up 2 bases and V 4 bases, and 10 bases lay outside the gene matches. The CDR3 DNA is TGTGCCAGCAGCTCACAGGGGAACGGTCGTCAAGAGACCCAGTACTTC. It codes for CASSSQGNGRQETQYF.

The CDR3 sequence is CASSSGTGPGNEQFF. CDR3 DNA sequence: TGTGCCAGCAGCTCCGGGACAGGTCCTGGGAATGAGCAGTTCTTC. The chain has TRBV5-4 and TRBJ2-1, with 8 bases lining up with TRBD1. Losses at the gene ends were 3 bases for V and 7 bases for J; bases not matched to a gene: 9. This CDR3 spans 15 amino acids. Germline V gene data show CDR1 as SGHNT and CDR2 as YYREEE (reference sequence). Together with reference TRBV5-4 and TRBJ2-1, the CDR3 gives the full variable domain: ETGVTQSPTHLIKTRGQQVTLRCSSQSGHNTVSWYQQALGQGPQFIFQYYREEENGRGNFPPRFSGLQFPNYSSELNVNALELDDSALYLCASSSGTGPGNEQFFGPGTRLTVL.

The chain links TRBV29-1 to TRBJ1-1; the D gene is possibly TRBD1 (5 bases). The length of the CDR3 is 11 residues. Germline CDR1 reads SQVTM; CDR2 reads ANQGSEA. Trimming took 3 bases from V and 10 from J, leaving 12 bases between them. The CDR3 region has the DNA TGCAGCGTTGAGAAGGGACTGAGAGCTTTCTTT. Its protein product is CSVEKGLRAFF.

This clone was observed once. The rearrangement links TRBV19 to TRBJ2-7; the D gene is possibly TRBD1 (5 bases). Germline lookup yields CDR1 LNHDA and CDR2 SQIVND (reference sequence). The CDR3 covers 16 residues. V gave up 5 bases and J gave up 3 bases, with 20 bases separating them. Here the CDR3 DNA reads TGTGCCAGTAGTTCACTTACTGGGGCTCACAGCTACGAGCAGTACTTC. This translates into CASSSLTGAHSYEQYF. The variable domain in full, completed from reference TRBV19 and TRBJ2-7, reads DGGITQSPKYLFRKEGQNVTLSCEQNLNHDAMYWYRQDPGQGLRLIYYSQIVNDFQKGDIAEGYSVSREKKESFPLTVTSAQKNPTAFYLCASSSLTGAHSYEQYFGPGTRLTVT.

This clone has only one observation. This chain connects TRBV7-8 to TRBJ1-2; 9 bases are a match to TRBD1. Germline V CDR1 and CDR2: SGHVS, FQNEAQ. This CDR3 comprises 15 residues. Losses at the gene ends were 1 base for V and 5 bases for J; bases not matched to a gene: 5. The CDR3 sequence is CASSLDTGTGYGYTF. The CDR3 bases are TGTGCCAGCAGCTTAGATACAGGGACAGGGTATGGCTACACCTTC.

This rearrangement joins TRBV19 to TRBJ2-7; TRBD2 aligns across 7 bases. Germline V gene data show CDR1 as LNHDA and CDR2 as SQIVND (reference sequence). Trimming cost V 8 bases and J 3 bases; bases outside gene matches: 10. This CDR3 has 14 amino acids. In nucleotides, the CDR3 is TGTGCCAGTGGTGGTGACGGCGGGGGCTACGAGCAGTACTTC. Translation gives CASGGDGGGYEQYF.

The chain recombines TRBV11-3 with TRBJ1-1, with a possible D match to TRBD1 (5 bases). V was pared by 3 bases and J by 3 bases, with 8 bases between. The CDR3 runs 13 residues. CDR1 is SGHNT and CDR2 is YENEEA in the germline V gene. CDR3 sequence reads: CASSFGGDTEAFF. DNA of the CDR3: TGTGCCAGCAGCTTCGGAGGGGACACTGAAGCTTTCTTT. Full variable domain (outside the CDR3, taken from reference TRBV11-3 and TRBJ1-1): EAGVVQSPRYKIIEKKQPVAFWCNPISGHNTLYWYLQNLGQGPELLIRYENEEAVDDSQLPKDRFSAERLKGVDSTLKIQPAELGDSAVYLCASSFGGDTEAFFGQGTRLTVV.

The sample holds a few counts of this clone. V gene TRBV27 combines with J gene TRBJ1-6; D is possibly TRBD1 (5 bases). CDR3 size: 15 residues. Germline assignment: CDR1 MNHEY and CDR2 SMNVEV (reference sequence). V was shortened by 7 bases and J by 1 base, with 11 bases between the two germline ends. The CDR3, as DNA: TGTGCCAGCAAAGGACAACAATCCTATAATTCACCCCTCCACTTT. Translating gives CASKGQQSYNSPLHF.

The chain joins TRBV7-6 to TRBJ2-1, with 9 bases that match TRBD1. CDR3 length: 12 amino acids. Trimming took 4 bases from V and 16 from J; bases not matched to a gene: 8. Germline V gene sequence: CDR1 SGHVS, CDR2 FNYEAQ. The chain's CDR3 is CASSYTGGECFF. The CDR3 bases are TGTGCCAGCAGCTACACAGGGGGCGAGTGTTTCTTC.

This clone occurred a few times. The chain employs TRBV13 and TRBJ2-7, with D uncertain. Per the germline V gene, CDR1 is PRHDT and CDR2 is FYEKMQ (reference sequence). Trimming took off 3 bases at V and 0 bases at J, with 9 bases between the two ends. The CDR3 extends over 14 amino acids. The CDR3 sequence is CASSFRRSSYEQYF. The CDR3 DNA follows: TGTGCCAGCAGCTTTCGTAGGAGCTCCTACGAGCAGTACTTC.

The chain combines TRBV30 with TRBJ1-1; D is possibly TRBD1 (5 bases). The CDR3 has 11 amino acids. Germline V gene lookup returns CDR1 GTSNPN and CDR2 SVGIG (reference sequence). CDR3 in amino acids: CAAGLNTEAFF. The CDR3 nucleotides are TGTGCGGCAGGGTTGAACACTGAAGCTTTCTTT.

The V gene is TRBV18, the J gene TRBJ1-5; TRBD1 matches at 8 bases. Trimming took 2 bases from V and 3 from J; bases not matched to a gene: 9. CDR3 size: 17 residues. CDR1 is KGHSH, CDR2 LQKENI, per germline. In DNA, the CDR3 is TGTGCCAGCTCACCATTACGGGCGGGACAGGCCAATCAGCCCCAGCATTTT. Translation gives CASSPLRAGQANQPQHF.